This T cell receptor beta chain came from a study of T cell responses to AZD1222 COVID-19 vaccine. General observations from the study: Rises in breadth and depth of Spike-specific TCRs came after two AZD1222 doses. Most donors were white British, females outnumbered males, and clonal diversity was possibly underestimated.

Profiling relied on immunoSEQ multiplex PCR, and the TCRdb table lists in-frame clones only, not all of them. The repertoire consists of 150,000 to 200,000 clones, with roughly 93% occurring once and the leading ten covering approximately 0.97%. A remark on this clone: What it binds is not known.

This clonotype was obtained from an adult in good health. Here the sequenced sample was peripheral blood, taken on day 0 of AZD1222 vaccination.

In DNA, the CDR3 is TGTGCCAGCATCTCGAATGGGGTCCGGGGGCGGTACGAGCAGTACTTC. It encodes CASISNGVRGRYEQYF. The rearrangement joins TRBV28 to TRBJ2-7; perhaps D is TRBD1 or TRBD2 (6 bases each). The CDR3 runs 16 residues. Germline V gene data show CDR1 as MDHEN and CDR2 as SYDVKM. Trimming removed 7 bases from V and 4 bases from J, with 23 bases in between. The variable domain in full, with the rest retrieved from reference TRBV28 and TRBJ2-7, is DVKVTQSSRYLVKRTGEKVFLECVQDMDHENMFWYRQDPGLGLRLIYFSYDVKMKEKGDIPEGYSVSREKKERFSLILESASTNQTSMYLCASISNGVRGRYEQYFGPGTRLTVT.